Listed below are T cell receptor beta chains from one sample, sequenced in a study of CD8+ T cells in alopecia areata. Profiled with immunoSEQ multiplex PCR; TCRdb holds only in-frame clones, not every one. Of nearly 200,000 clones in the sample, 58% were seen once. This specimen was CD4+ T cells sorted from blood, taken at week 24, from a patient treated with tofacitinib. All receptors come from a human donor with alopecia areata. CDR3s include the opening cysteine and the closing phenylalanine or tryptophan. A D gene is named only where the DNA matches it firmly. The size of a clone is reported for some rows only, either as once, few or many, or as a class for expanded clones.

d_gene: TRBD1
j_gene: TRBJ2-7
len: 15
abundance: .
v_gene: TRBV6-6
CDR3aa: CASSRQGRSSGEQYF
CDR3nt: TGTGCCAGCAGCCGACAGGGCCGCTCCTCTGGAGAGCAGTACTTC

d_gene: TRBD1
j_gene: TRBJ1-2
len: 13
abundance: .
v_gene: TRBV5-1
CDR3aa: CASRRDSPYGYTF
CDR3nt: TGCGCCAGCAGAAGGGACAGCCCCTATGGCTACACCTTC

d_gene: TRBD1
j_gene: TRBJ1-4
len: 16
abundance: .
v_gene: TRBV9
CDR3aa: CASSVGGQGVDEKLFF
CDR3nt: TGTGCCAGCAGCGTAGGAGGACAGGGGGTGGATGAAAAACTGTTTTTT

d_gene: .
j_gene: TRBJ2-1
len: 12
abundance: .
v_gene: TRBV29-1
CDR3aa: CSVESGSHAQFF
CDR3nt: TGCAGCGTTGAGTCGGGGTCCCACGCGCAGTTCTTC

d_gene: .
j_gene: TRBJ2-7
len: 14
abundance: .
v_gene: TRBV2
CDR3aa: CASSEGTVNYEQYF
CDR3nt: TGTGCCAGCAGTGAAGGGACAGTGAACTACGAGCAGTACTTC

d_gene: .
j_gene: TRBJ2-1
len: 13
abundance: .
v_gene: TRBV9
CDR3aa: CASSRDAYNEQFF
CDR3nt: TGTGCCAGCAGCCGGGACGCCTACAATGAGCAGTTCTTC

d_gene: .
j_gene: TRBJ2-1
len: 15
abundance: .
v_gene: TRBV7-8
CDR3aa: CASSFGQRARNEQFF
CDR3nt: TGTGCCAGCAGCTTTGGACAGCGGGCCCGCAATGAGCAGTTCTTC

d_gene: .
j_gene: TRBJ2-5
len: 12
abundance: few
v_gene: TRBV12-5
CDR3aa: CASGSTIETQYF
CDR3nt: TGTGCTAGTGGTTCCACCATAGAGACCCAGTACTTC

d_gene: TRBD2
j_gene: TRBJ2-1
len: 15
abundance: .
v_gene: TRBV5-1
CDR3aa: CASSLSGGSYNEQFF
CDR3nt: TGCGCCAGCAGTTTAAGCGGGGGTTCATACAATGAGCAGTTCTTC

d_gene: .
j_gene: TRBJ2-7
len: 12
abundance: .
v_gene: TRBV29-1
CDR3aa: CSVALKPYEQYF
CDR3nt: TGCAGCGTGGCCCTAAAGCCCTACGAGCAGTACTTC

d_gene: .
j_gene: TRBJ2-4
len: 14
abundance: .
v_gene: TRBV6-5
CDR3aa: CASRQGEVKNIQYF
CDR3nt: TGTGCCAGCAGACAGGGCGAGGTCAAAAACATTCAGTACTTC

d_gene: .
j_gene: TRBJ1-5
len: 12
abundance: many
v_gene: TRBV2
CDR3aa: CASNRDHQPQHF
CDR3nt: TGTGCCAGCAACAGGGACCATCAGCCCCAGCATTTT

d_gene: .
j_gene: TRBJ2-7
len: 11
abundance: once
v_gene: TRBV30
CDR3aa: CAWSGFYEQYF
CDR3nt: TGTGCCTGGAGTGGTTTCTACGAGCAGTACTTC

d_gene: TRBD1
j_gene: TRBJ2-7
len: 13
abundance: .
v_gene: TRBV30
CDR3aa: CALDRGSSYEQYF
CDR3nt: TGTGCCCTAGACAGGGGGAGCTCCTACGAGCAGTACTTC

d_gene: TRBD2
j_gene: TRBJ2-7
len: 15
abundance: many
v_gene: TRBV2
CDR3aa: CASSAGTSGSYEQYF
CDR3nt: TGTGCCAGCAGTGCAGGGACTAGCGGCTCCTACGAGCAGTACTTC

d_gene: .
j_gene: TRBJ1-1
len: 18
abundance: .
v_gene: TRBV9
CDR3aa: CASSVVEGLSRMNTEAFF
CDR3nt: TGTGCCAGCAGCGTAGTAGAGGGACTCTCGAGAATGAACACTGAAGCTTTCTTT

d_gene: .
j_gene: TRBJ1-5
len: 13
abundance: .
v_gene: TRBV30
CDR3aa: CAWDGGFNQPQHF
CDR3nt: TGTGCCTGGGACGGAGGGTTCAATCAGCCCCAGCATTTT

d_gene: .
j_gene: TRBJ2-5
len: 14
abundance: few
v_gene: TRBV7-2
CDR3aa: CASSLAALEETQYF
CDR3nt: TGTGCCAGCAGCTTAGCGGCGCTAGAGGAGACCCAGTACTTC

d_gene: .
j_gene: TRBJ2-5
len: 13
abundance: .
v_gene: TRBV28
CDR3aa: CASRITGQETQYF
CDR3nt: TGTGCCAGCAGAATTACAGGTCAAGAGACCCAGTACTTC

d_gene: .
j_gene: TRBJ1-1
len: 11
abundance: .
v_gene: TRBV29-1
CDR3aa: CSVFFVSEAFF
CDR3nt: TGCAGCGTTTTTTTTGTCAGTGAGGCTTTCTTT

d_gene: TRBD1
j_gene: TRBJ2-5
len: 14
abundance: .
v_gene: TRBV5-4
CDR3aa: CASSSGQGGETQYF
CDR3nt: TGTGCCAGCAGCTCGGGACAGGGCGGTGAGACCCAGTACTTC

d_gene: .
j_gene: TRBJ2-7
len: 15
abundance: once
v_gene: TRBV5-4
CDR3aa: CASSQDHPSSYEQYF
CDR3nt: TGCGCCAGCAGCCAAGACCACCCAAGCTCCTACGAGCAGTACTTC

d_gene: .
j_gene: TRBJ2-5
len: 14
abundance: .
v_gene: TRBV7-9
CDR3aa: CASSFRETQETQYF
CDR3nt: TGTGCCAGCAGCTTTCGGGAGACCCAAGAGACCCAGTACTTC

d_gene: .
j_gene: TRBJ2-4
len: 15
abundance: .
v_gene: TRBV7-8
CDR3aa: CASSLGLGGRSIQYF
CDR3nt: TGTGCCAGCAGCTTAGGTCTCGGGGGCCGCTCCATTCAGTACTTC